A single sample is the source of the 27 T cell receptor beta chains below, sequenced in a study of identical twins' blood T cells (dated by TCRdb to 2012 to 2014). To prepare the library, 5' RACE was applied. Instrument on record: Illumina Genome Analyzer IIx. In TCRdb, the public reads were trimmed at Q25 with fastp and aligned with MiXCR, with productive beta chains retained. Records with the same CDR3 protein are collapsed into one entry carrying the most frequent genes and DNA. The sample profile shows fewer than 450,000 distinct CDR3 sequences; over 25% of them were found once. Clones ranked in the top ten supply 6% to 7% of the sample. The sequenced material came from PBMCs. The receptors were sampled from a woman aged 18 to 49 in good health.

CDR3 DNA sequence: TGCAGTGCTAGAGATCCCAGGGGACTCCTCTACGAGCAGTACTTC. Protein sequence: CSARDPRGLLYEQYF. The chain has TRBV20-1 and TRBJ2-7; D is possibly TRBD1 or TRBD2 (6 bases each). Germline CDR1 is DFQATT and CDR2 is SNEGSKA (reference sequence). CDR3 length equals 15 residues. V shed 0 bases and J shed 3 bases, with 15 bases lying between them.

The table lists this clonotype with a few counts. This chain connects TRBV19 to TRBJ2-1; 10 bases are shared with TRBD2. The V segment lost 7 bases and the J segment 5 bases; nucleotides outside the gene matches: 8. CDR1 LNHDA and CDR2 SQIVND come from the germline V gene (reference sequence). CDR3 size: 15 residues. DNA of the CDR3: TGTGCCAGTACCCTTAGCGGGGGGCTTAACAATGAGCAGTTCTTC. Encoded protein: CASTLSGGLNNEQFF.

The rearrangement uses TRBV4-2 and TRBJ1-1; D is unclear. This CDR3 spans 14 amino acids. Germline lookup yields CDR1 LGHNA and CDR2 YNFKEQ. V gave up 0 bases and J gave up 0 bases, with 5 bases separating them. Written as DNA, the CDR3 is TGTGCCAGCAGCCAAGAGCCCTTGAACACTGAAGCTTTCTTT. Residues: CASSQEPLNTEAFF.

This clonotype was seen a handful of times. The CDR3 DNA is TGCAGTGCGCCGATGGGTGGAGGCACTGAAGCTTTCTTT. As protein: CSAPMGGGTEAFF. The genes are TRBV20-1 and TRBJ1-1; no clear D gene. The germline gives CDR1 DFQATT, CDR2 SNEGSKA (reference sequence). Trimming left V 6 bases short and J 4 bases short, with 15 bases between. CDR3 length: 13 residues.

This clonotype is a singleton in its sample. The rearrangement uses TRBV2 and TRBJ2-2; TRBD2 aligns across 8 bases. V was pared by 3 bases and J by 4 bases, with 10 bases of the junction left unmatched. CDR1 is SNHLY and CDR2 is FYNNEI in the germline V gene. The CDR3 covers 17 residues. Written as DNA, the CDR3 is TGTGCCAGCAGTGACCACTCGTGGACTAGCTCCACCGGGGAGCTGTTTTTT. Amino acid sequence: CASSDHSWTSSTGELFF.

This clonotype was recorded a few times. This chain joins TRBV7-9 and TRBJ1-1; no definite D call. The CDR3 has 12 residues. Trimming removed 5 bases at V and 3 bases at J, with 7 bases between. Per the germline V gene, CDR1 is SEHNR and CDR2 is FQNEAQ (reference sequence). The CDR3 protein is CASSRLYTEAFF. In DNA form, the CDR3 reads TGTGCCAGCAGCCGACTCTACACTGAAGCTTTCTTT.

This clonotype showed up just a few times. This chain connects TRBV20-1 to TRBJ1-1, with unresolved D. CDR1 and CDR2 (germline): DFQATT, SNEGSKA (reference sequence). The CDR3 runs 14 residues. Trimming shortened V by 6 bases and J by 0 bases, and 14 bases separated the two germline ends. The CDR3 nucleotides read TGCAGTGCGAGACTGCTCAACCTGAACACTGAAGCTTTCTTT. Amino acid sequence: CSARLLNLNTEAFF.

The chain joins TRBV28 to TRBJ1-1; 7 nucleotides match TRBD1. There are 12 residues in the CDR3. V shed 4 bases, J shed 11 bases, and the junction held 7 bases outside the gene matches. Per germline, CDR1 MDHEN and CDR2 SYDVKM. CDR3 sequence: CASSSTGVGAFF. DNA for the CDR3: TGTGCCAGCAGTTCCACAGGGGTGGGGGCTTTCTTT.

In DNA, the CDR3 is TGTGCCAGCAGCTTAATCGGCGGAAGCACAGATACGCAGTATTTT. Its translation: CASSLIGGSTDTQYF. This sequence joins TRBV7-9 and TRBJ2-3; D remains ambiguous. The CDR3 sequence is 15 residues long. The V end lost 2 bases, the J end lost 0 bases, and 9 bases lay between the germline ends. Germline V gene sequence: CDR1 SEHNR, CDR2 FQNEAQ (reference sequence).

The chain employs TRBV29-1 and TRBJ1-3; the D gene is possibly TRBD1 (6 bases). Trimming took 3 bases from V and 4 from J, leaving 13 bases between them. Germline values: CDR1 SQVTM, CDR2 ANQGSEA. The CDR3 is made up of 14 amino acids. The CDR3 loop reads CSVDFGGQGNTIYF. The CDR3 region has the DNA TGCAGCGTTGATTTTGGGGGGCAAGGAAACACCATATATTTT.

This clonotype came up a few times. The chain combines TRBV20-1 with TRBJ2-3; possible D gene TRBD1, 6 bases. This CDR3 comprises 13 residues. The V and J ends lost 6 bases and 2 bases respectively, with 12 bases between them. The germline V gene encodes CDR1 DFQATT and CDR2 SNEGSKA (reference sequence). CDR3 loop: CSADAGDTDTQYF. The CDR3 DNA reads as TGCAGTGCCGACGCAGGGGACACAGATACGCAGTATTTT.

The genes are TRBV12-3 or TRBV12-4 and TRBJ1-1, with D perhaps TRBD1 (5 bases). V gave up 8 bases and J gave up 4 bases, with 5 bases separating them. This CDR3 has 10 amino acids. The CDR3 reads CASQGTEAFF. CDR3 coding DNA: TGTGCCAGCCAGGGCACTGAAGCTTTCTTT.

This clonotype was found many times. This chain uses TRBV12-3 or TRBV12-4 with TRBJ1-4, with D uncertain. The CDR3 has 15 residues. V was pared by 4 bases and J by 1 base, with 10 bases between. Here the CDR3 DNA reads TGTGCCAGCAGTTCCGACCCCGGAACTAATGAAAAACTGTTTTTT. Protein product: CASSSDPGTNEKLFF.

This clonotype was counted between two and nine times. This sequence joins TRBV19 and TRBJ2-7; D ambiguous. Trimming took off 2 bases at V and 0 bases at J, with 5 bases between the two ends. In germline, CDR1 is LNHDA, CDR2 SQIVND (reference sequence). The CDR3 extends over 13 amino acids. The CDR3 DNA follows: TGTGCCAGTAGTATAATGGGCTCCTACGAGCAGTACTTC. It is translated as CASSIMGSYEQYF.

The V gene is TRBV20-1, the J gene TRBJ2-2, with no clear D. V lost 2 bases to trimming and J lost 7 bases, with 11 bases between them. The CDR3 loop spans 13 amino acids. The V gene's germline CDR1 is DFQATT and CDR2 SNEGSKA (reference sequence). CDR3: CSARNPSSGELFF. Written as DNA, the CDR3 is TGCAGTGCTAGAAACCCCTCGAGCGGGGAGCTGTTTTTT.

This clonotype appeared many times. The chain carries TRBV29-1 and TRBJ1-1; 10 bases map to TRBD1. CDR1 and CDR2 (germline): SQVTM, ANQGSEA. The CDR3 extends over 10 amino acids. The V and J ends lost 4 bases and 10 bases, in that order; junction bases with no gene match: 0. CDR3 sequence: CSVGDRGAFF. The CDR3 DNA reads TGCAGCGTTGGGGACAGGGGAGCTTTCTTT. Together with reference TRBV29-1 and TRBJ1-1, the CDR3 gives the full variable domain: SAVISQKPSRDICQRGTSLTIQCQVDSQVTMMFWYRQQPGQSLTLIATANQGSEATYESGFVIDKFPISRPNLTFSTLTVSNMSPEDSSIYLCSVGDRGAFFGQGTRLTVV.

This clonotype showed up many times. The genes are TRBV11-2 and TRBJ2-7; TRBD2 matches at 12 bases. The V gene's germline CDR1 is SGHAT and CDR2 FQNNGV. With V trimmed by 5 bases and J by 0 bases, 2 bases remained unmatched. This CDR3 is 15 amino acids long. The CDR3 loop is CASSRLAGDSYEQYF. The CDR3 DNA sequence: TGTGCCAGCAGCCGACTAGCGGGAGACTCCTACGAGCAGTACTTC.

The sample holds many counts of this clonotype. The chain employs TRBV28 and TRBJ1-2; D unresolved. CDR3 length equals 11 residues. Germline loops: CDR1 MDHEN, CDR2 SYDVKM. Trimming shortened V by 3 bases and J by 8 bases, and 7 bases separated the two germline ends. This chain's CDR3 is CASSFRRGYTF. The CDR3 DNA is TGTGCCAGCAGTTTCCGTCGGGGCTACACCTTC.

This clonotype was recorded a few times. This chain joins TRBV9 and TRBJ2-1, with D tentatively TRBD2 (6 bases). The CDR3 sequence is 17 residues long. V dropped 0 bases and J dropped 2 bases, with 15 bases sitting between them. CDR1 and CDR2 from the germline V gene are SGDLS and YYNGEE. Here the CDR3 reads CASSVGVGLPTYNEQFF. The CDR3 DNA reads as TGTGCCAGCAGCGTAGGGGTGGGACTTCCGACCTACAATGAGCAGTTCTTC.

The chain joins TRBV29-1 to TRBJ2-1, with 11 bases that match TRBD2. CDR3 length: 16 residues. V trimming: 5 bases; J trimming: 0 bases; junction bases outside the gene matches: 6. CDR1 and CDR2 from the germline V gene are SQVTM and ANQGSEA. The CDR3 DNA reads TGCAGCGTTTGGAAGACTAGCGGGAACTCCTACAATGAGCAGTTCTTC. Its translation: CSVWKTSGNSYNEQFF.

With respect to this clonotype: This sequence may be a read error, since a much larger clone differs from it by one base. J is TRBJ1-1 and V is TRBV7-9; TRBD1 is a possible D gene (6 bases). This CDR3 comprises 13 residues. V lost 4 bases, J lost 9 bases, and 15 bases lay in between. Germline values: CDR1 SEHNR, CDR2 FQNEAQ (reference sequence). The DNA of the CDR3 is TGTGCCAGCAGCTCCGGGACACTCTGGCAAGCTTTCTTT. It translates to CASSSGTLWQAFF.

The V call is TRBV20-1, the J call TRBJ1-1; 8 positions match TRBD1. Germline loops: CDR1 DFQATT, CDR2 SNEGSKA (reference sequence). The CDR3 totals 12 residues. V trimming: 7 bases; J trimming: 6 bases; junction bases outside the gene matches: 7. The CDR3 loop reads CSGDRFGAEAFF. DNA of the CDR3: TGCAGTGGGGACAGGTTCGGAGCTGAAGCTTTCTTT.

This clonotype was seen at least ten times. This chain joins TRBV20-1 and TRBJ1-4; TRBD1 matches 8 bases. Losses at the gene ends were 7 bases for V and 14 bases for J; bases not matched to a gene: 12. Germline CDR1 is DFQATT and CDR2 is SNEGSKA (reference sequence). The CDR3 spans 12 residues. The CDR3 DNA reads TGCAGTGTTGGCATACAGGGGGATCGGCTGTTTTTT. The encoded protein is CSVGIQGDRLFF.

The table lists this clonotype with a few counts. The V and J genes are TRBV29-1 and TRBJ1-1, with 7 bases that match TRBD1. The CDR3 is made up of 13 amino acids. Looked up from germline, CDR1 is SQVTM and CDR2 is ANQGSEA. Unmatched junction bases numbered 11, after V lost 8 bases and J lost 5 bases. The CDR3, as DNA: TGCAGCTCCTGTCTGACAGGGAAGACTGAAGCTTTCTTT. This gives the protein CSSCLTGKTEAFF.

Only a few counts were recorded for this clonotype. The chain carries TRBV3-1 and TRBJ1-3; no firm D call. The V end lost 3 bases, the J end lost 10 bases, and 7 bases lay between the germline ends. The CDR3 extends over 11 amino acids. The germline V gene encodes CDR1 LGHDT and CDR2 YNNKEL (reference sequence). CDR3 sequence (DNA): TGTGCCAGCAGCCAGGGATCTACCATATATTTT. Translating gives CASSQGSTIYF. The full variable domain, its missing parts supplied by reference TRBV3-1 and TRBJ1-3, is DTAVSQTPKYLVTQMGNDKSIKCEQNLGHDTMYWYKQDSKKFLKIMFSYNNKELIINETVPNRFSPKSPDKAHLNLHINSLELGDSAVYFCASSQGSTIYFGEGSWLTVV.

The genes are TRBV15 and TRBJ1-1; D is uncertain. This CDR3 is built from 15 residues. Germline V gives CDR1 LNHNV, CDR2 YYDKDF (reference sequence). Trimming stripped 1 base from V and 0 bases from J, with 9 bases between. The CDR3 loop is CATSRAKGLNTEAFF. Here the CDR3 DNA reads TGTGCCACCAGCAGAGCTAAGGGCCTGAACACTGAAGCTTTCTTT. The complete variable domain, with remaining parts taken from reference TRBV15 and TRBJ1-1, reads DAMVIQNPRYQVTQFGKPVTLSCSQTLNHNVMYWYQQKSSQAPKLLFHYYDKDFNNEADTPDNFQSRRPNTSFCFLDIRSPGLGDTAMYLCATSRAKGLNTEAFFGQGTRLTVV.

This clonotype was detected only a few times. The rearrangement links TRBV11-2 to TRBJ1-3, with a weak D call TRBD1 (5 bases). Trimming took off 2 bases at V and 3 bases at J, with 11 bases between the two ends. This CDR3 is 15 amino acids long. Germline CDR1 is SGHAT and CDR2 is FQNNGV. CDR3 nucleotide sequence: TGTGCCAGCAGCTTAAACAGGTTCTATGGAAACACCATATATTTT. Amino acid sequence: CASSLNRFYGNTIYF. Full variable domain (outside the CDR3, taken from reference TRBV11-2 and TRBJ1-3): EAGVAQSPRYKIIEKRQSVAFWCNPISGHATLYWYQQILGQGPKLLIQFQNNGVVDDSQLPKDRFSAERLKGVDSTLKIQPAKLEDSAVYLCASSLNRFYGNTIYFGEGSWLTVV.